What follows are 13 T cell receptor beta chains derived from one specimen sequenced in a study of post-analysis software for immune sequencing data. Study-wide results and caveats: Included in a set of a handful of TRBV segments more frequent in patients than controls were TRBV5-6, TRBV5-1 and TRBV20-1.

The authors incorporated unique molecular identifiers into the TCR beta cDNA libraries. TCRdb fed the PCR reads into MiXCR, producing one record per CDR3 protein. The sample lists hundreds of thousands of distinct CDR3 sequences; roughly 50% were seen once. These receptors lack a known antigen. Source material: blood. These receptors originate from a girl aged 5-17 years with multiple sclerosis.

The chain links TRBV6-1 to TRBJ2-7, with TRBD1 matching 8 bases. With 0 bases clipped from V and 6 bases from J, the junction kept 7 bases outside the gene matches. Germline-derived CDR1 and CDR2 are MNHNS and SASEGT. This CDR3 is 15 amino acids long. The DNA for the CDR3 is TGTGCCAGCAGTGAAGCGGCGACAGGGGTATCCGAGCAGTACTTC. Its translation is CASSEAATGVSEQYF.

V gene TRBV5-5 combines with J gene TRBJ2-3, with 14 bases identical to TRBD2. The J segment lost 6 bases and the V segment lost 4 bases, leaving 10 bases of the junction unmatched. The length of the CDR3 is 17 residues. The germline V gene encodes CDR1 SGHKS and CDR2 YYEKEE (reference sequence). DNA for the CDR3: TGTGCCAGCAGCCTTGGACTAGCGGGAGGAGGGTCGGATACGCAGTATTTT. It codes for CASSLGLAGGGSDTQYF.

The chain couples TRBV5-1 to TRBJ2-4, with 10 bases aligning to TRBD1. Matching the DNA end better, TRBJ2-5 makes the J call doubtful. The CDR3 contains 16 residues. CDR1 is SGHRS and CDR2 is YFSETQ in the germline V gene. The CDR3 is CASSLGDRGRTETQYF. The CDR3, as DNA: TGCGCCAGCAGCTTGGGGGACAGGGGAAGAACGGAGACCCAGTACTTC.

This clonotype has a handful of counts. The V gene is TRBV5-1, the J gene TRBJ2-3; D remains unclear. CDR1 and CDR2 from the germline V gene are SGHRS and YFSETQ. This CDR3 contains 15 residues. Trimming cost V 0 bases and J 1 base, with 9 bases left between them. CDR3 in amino acids: CASSLAARRTDTQYF. CDR3 sequence (DNA): TGCGCCAGCAGCTTGGCTGCCAGACGCACAGATACGCAGTATTTT.

The rearrangement joins TRBV7-2 to TRBJ2-3, with D hard to call. Looked up from germline, CDR1 is SGHTA and CDR2 is FQGNSA. Trimming stripped 3 bases from V and 1 base from J, with 8 bases between. This CDR3 is 14 amino acids long. DNA of the CDR3: TGTGCCAGCAGCTTCATGGCGGGCACAGATACGCAGTATTTT. Residues: CASSFMAGTDTQYF.

This clonotype has just a few counts. V gene TRBV7-2 combines with J gene TRBJ2-1; 9 bases fit TRBD2. J gave up 4 bases and V 2 bases, and 6 bases lay outside the gene matches. CDR1 is SGHTA, CDR2 FQGNSA, per germline. The CDR3 runs to 16 residues. CDR3 in DNA: TGTGCCAGCAGCTTATCGGAGCGGGGGGAATACAATGAGCAGTTCTTC. Translated, it gives CASSLSERGEYNEQFF.

The rearrangement links TRBV5-1 to TRBJ2-6; a weak D match, TRBD2 (7 bases). The CDR3 runs to 16 residues. Germline V lookup: CDR1 SGHRS, CDR2 YFSETQ. With 4 bases removed from V and 0 bases from J, the gap between germline ends came to 11 bases. The CDR3: CASSGGASSGANVLTF. For the CDR3, the DNA is TGCGCCAGCAGCGGGGGGGCCAGCTCTGGGGCCAACGTCCTGACTTTC. Full variable domain (outside the CDR3, taken from reference TRBV5-1 and TRBJ2-6): KAGVTQTPRYLIKTRGQQVTLSCSPISGHRSVSWYQQTPGQGLQFLFEYFSETQRNKGNFPGRFSGRQFSNSRSEMNVSTLELGDSALYLCASSGGASSGANVLTFGAGSRLTVL.

This clonotype was picked up a small number of times. The chain carries TRBV29-1 and TRBJ2-7, with D possibly TRBD1 on 6 matching bases. The CDR3 covers 12 residues. V dropped 4 bases and J dropped 2 bases, with 9 bases sitting between them. In germline, CDR1 is SQVTM, CDR2 ANQGSEA. The CDR3: CSVGWGPYEQYF. CDR3 DNA sequence: TGCAGCGTTGGATGGGGGCCCTACGAGCAGTACTTC.

The CDR3 protein is CASSPGLAGAYNEQFF. The CDR3 DNA is TGTGCCAGCAGCCCCGGACTAGCGGGGGCCTACAATGAGCAGTTCTTC. This chain links TRBV7-2 with TRBJ2-1; 13 bases line up with TRBD2. This CDR3 region has 16 residues. Trimming cost V 5 bases and J 2 bases; bases outside gene matches: 3. Germline V gene sequence: CDR1 SGHTA, CDR2 FQGNSA. The variable domain in full, completed from reference TRBV7-2 and TRBJ2-1, reads GAGVSQSPSNKVTEKGKDVELRCDPISGHTALYWYRQSLGQGLEFLIYFQGNSAPDKSGLPSDRFSAERTGGSVSTLTIQRTQQEDSAVYLCASSPGLAGAYNEQFFGPGTRLTVL.

The chain employs TRBV7-9 and TRBJ2-7, with 9 nucleotides matching TRBD2. This CDR3 spans 15 amino acids. CDR1 and CDR2 (germline): SEHNR, FQNEAQ (reference sequence). V lost 1 base and J lost 2; bases outside the gene matches: 3. CDR3: CASSLGTSAAYEQYF. The CDR3 DNA is TGTGCCAGCAGCTTAGGGACTAGCGCCGCCTACGAGCAGTACTTC.

The genes are TRBV5-5 and TRBJ2-1, with 10 bases fitting TRBD2. After removal of 0 bases from V and 0 bases from J, the junction contained 12 bases not matched to a gene. CDR1 is SGHKS and CDR2 is YYEKEE in the germline V gene (reference sequence). The length of the CDR3 is 20 residues. CDR3 residues: CASSLAPPSGSDSSYNEQFF. The CDR3, as DNA: TGTGCCAGCAGCTTGGCGCCTCCTAGCGGGAGCGACAGCTCCTACAATGAGCAGTTCTTC.

The rearrangement uses TRBV20-1 and TRBJ2-4; 8 bases map to TRBD1. Near its end, the DNA agrees better with TRBJ2-7, so the J call may be wrong. CDR3 size: 14 residues. The germline V gene has CDR1 DFQATT and CDR2 SNEGSKA (reference sequence). The CDR3 loop is CSASSATGVYEQYF. DNA of the CDR3: TGCAGTGCGTCGTCAGCGACAGGGGTTTACGAGCAGTACTTC.

This clonotype came up a few times. The rearrangement joins TRBV7-9 to TRBJ2-3; a weak D match, TRBD2 (6 bases). In germline, CDR1 is SEHNR, CDR2 FQNEAQ (reference sequence). This CDR3 has 15 amino acids. V was shortened by 1 base and J by 7 bases, with 15 bases between the two germline ends. Here the CDR3 DNA reads TGTGCCAGCAGCTTAGACGGGGACTTCAGTTATACGCAGTATTTT. Translating it yields CASSLDGDFSYTQYF.